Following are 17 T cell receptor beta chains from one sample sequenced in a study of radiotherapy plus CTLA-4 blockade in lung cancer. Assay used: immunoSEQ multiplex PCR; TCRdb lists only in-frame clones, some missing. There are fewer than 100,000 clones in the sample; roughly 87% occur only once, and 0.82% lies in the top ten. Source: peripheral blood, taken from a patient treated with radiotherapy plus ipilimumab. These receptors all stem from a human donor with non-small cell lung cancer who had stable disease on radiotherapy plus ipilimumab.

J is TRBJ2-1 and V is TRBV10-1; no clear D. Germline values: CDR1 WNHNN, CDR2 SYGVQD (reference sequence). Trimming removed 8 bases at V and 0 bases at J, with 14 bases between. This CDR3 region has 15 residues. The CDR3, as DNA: TGCGCCAGCTCTAGAGAGACGAGCTCCTACAATGAGCAGTTCTTC. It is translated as CASSRETSSYNEQFF.

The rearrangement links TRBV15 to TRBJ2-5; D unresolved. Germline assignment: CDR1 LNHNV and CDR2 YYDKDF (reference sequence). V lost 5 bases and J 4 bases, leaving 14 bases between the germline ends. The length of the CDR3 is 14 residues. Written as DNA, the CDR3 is TGTGCCACCAGCTCTCGGAGACAAGGAGAGACCCAGTACTTC. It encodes CATSSRRQGETQYF.

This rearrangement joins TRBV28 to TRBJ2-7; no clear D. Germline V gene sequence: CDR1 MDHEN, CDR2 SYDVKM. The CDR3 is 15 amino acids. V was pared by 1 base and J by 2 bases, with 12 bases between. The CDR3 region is CASSLFAALTYEQYF. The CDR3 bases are TGTGCCAGCAGTTTATTCGCGGCCTTAACCTACGAGCAGTACTTC.

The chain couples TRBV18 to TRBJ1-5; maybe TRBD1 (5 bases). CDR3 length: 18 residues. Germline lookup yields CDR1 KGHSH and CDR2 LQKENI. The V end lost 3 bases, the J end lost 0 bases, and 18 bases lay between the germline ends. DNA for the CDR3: TGTGCCAGCTCACCCCTCTCAGGAGCAGGGAATAGCAATCAGCCCCAGCATTTT. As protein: CASSPLSGAGNSNQPQHF.

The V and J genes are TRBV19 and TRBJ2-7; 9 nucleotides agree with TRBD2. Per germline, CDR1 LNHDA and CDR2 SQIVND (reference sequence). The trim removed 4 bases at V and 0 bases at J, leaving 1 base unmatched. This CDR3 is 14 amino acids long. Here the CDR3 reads CASSTSGVSYEQYF. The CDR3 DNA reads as TGTGCCAGTAGTACTAGCGGGGTCTCCTACGAGCAGTACTTC.

CDR3 sequence: CASSFGQDNYGYTF. CDR3 DNA sequence: TGTGCCAGCAGCTTTGGGCAGGATAACTATGGCTACACCTTC. This sequence joins TRBV7-9 and TRBJ1-2, with unresolved D. V lost 3 bases and J 1 base, leaving 9 bases between the germline ends. CDR1 is SEHNR and CDR2 is FQNEAQ in the germline V gene (reference sequence). CDR3 length equals 14 residues.

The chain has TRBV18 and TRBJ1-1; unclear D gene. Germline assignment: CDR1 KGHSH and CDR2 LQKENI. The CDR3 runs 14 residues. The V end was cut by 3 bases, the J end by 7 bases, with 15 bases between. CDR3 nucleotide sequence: TGTGCCAGCTCACCCCAAACGGGAGGGAATGAAGCTTTCTTT. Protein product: CASSPQTGGNEAFF.

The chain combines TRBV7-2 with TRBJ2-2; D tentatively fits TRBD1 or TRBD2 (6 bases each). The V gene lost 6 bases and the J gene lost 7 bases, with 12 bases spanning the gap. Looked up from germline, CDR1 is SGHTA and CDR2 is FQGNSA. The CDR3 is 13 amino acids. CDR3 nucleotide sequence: TGTGCCAGCAGGGCTGAGGGGGGCGGGGAGCTGTTTTTT. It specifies CASRAEGGGELFF.

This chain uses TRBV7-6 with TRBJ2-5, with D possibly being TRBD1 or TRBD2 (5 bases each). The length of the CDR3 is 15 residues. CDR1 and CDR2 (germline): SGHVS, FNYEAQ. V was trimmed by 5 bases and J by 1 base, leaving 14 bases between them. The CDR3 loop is CASSNGAPPQETQYF. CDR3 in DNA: TGTGCCAGCAGCAACGGGGCACCACCCCAAGAGACCCAGTACTTC. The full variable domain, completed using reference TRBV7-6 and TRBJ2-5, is GAGVSQSPRYKVTKRGQDVALRCDPISGHVSLYWYRQALGQGPEFLTYFNYEAQQDKSGLPNDRFSAERPEGSISTLTIQRTEQRDSAMYRCASSNGAPPQETQYFGPGTRLLVL.

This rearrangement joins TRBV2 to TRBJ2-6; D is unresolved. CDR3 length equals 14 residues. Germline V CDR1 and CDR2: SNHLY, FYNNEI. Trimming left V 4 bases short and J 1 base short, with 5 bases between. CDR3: CASSASSGANVLTF. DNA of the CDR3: TGTGCCAGCAGTGCTTCTTCTGGGGCCAACGTCCTGACTTTC.

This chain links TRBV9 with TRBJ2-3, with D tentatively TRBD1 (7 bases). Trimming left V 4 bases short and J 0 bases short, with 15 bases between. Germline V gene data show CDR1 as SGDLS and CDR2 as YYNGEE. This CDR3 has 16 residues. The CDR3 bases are TGTGCCAGCAGCCCCAGGGGGGATGGGAGCACAGATACGCAGTATTTT. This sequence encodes CASSPRGDGSTDTQYF. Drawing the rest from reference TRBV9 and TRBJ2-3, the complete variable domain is DSGVTQTPKHLITATGQRVTLRCSPRSGDLSVYWYQQSLDQGLQFLIQYYNGEERAKGNILERFSAQQFPDLHSELNLSSLELGDSALYFCASSPRGDGSTDTQYFGPGTRLTVL.

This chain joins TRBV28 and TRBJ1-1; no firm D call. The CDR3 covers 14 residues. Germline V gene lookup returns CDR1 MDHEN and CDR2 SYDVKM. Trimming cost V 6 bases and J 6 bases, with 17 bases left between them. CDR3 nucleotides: TGTGCCAGCAGGCGGCCTGAGGGAGGCGCTGAAGCTTTCTTT. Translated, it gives CASRRPEGGAEAFF.

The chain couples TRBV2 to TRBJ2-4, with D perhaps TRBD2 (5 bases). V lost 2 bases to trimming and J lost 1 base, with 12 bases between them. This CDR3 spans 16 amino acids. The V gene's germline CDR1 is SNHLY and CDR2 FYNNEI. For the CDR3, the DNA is TGTGCCAGCAGTGAAAACAGTCAGCGGGCCAAAAACATTCAGTACTTC. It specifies CASSENSQRAKNIQYF.

The CDR3 DNA is TGTGCCAGCAGCTTTGGTAGCACAGATACGCAGTATTTT. Translation: CASSFGSTDTQYF. The chain combines TRBV7-2 with TRBJ2-3; D is uncertain. The CDR3 has 13 residues. Per the germline V gene, CDR1 is SGHTA and CDR2 is FQGNSA. With 3 bases removed from V and 0 bases from J, the gap between germline ends came to 4 bases.

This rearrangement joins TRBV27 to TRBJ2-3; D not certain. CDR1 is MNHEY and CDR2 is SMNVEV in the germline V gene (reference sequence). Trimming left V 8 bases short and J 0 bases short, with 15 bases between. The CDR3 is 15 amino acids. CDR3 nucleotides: TGTGCCAGCTGCTCACAACGCCCTAGCACAGATACGCAGTATTTT. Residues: CASCSQRPSTDTQYF.

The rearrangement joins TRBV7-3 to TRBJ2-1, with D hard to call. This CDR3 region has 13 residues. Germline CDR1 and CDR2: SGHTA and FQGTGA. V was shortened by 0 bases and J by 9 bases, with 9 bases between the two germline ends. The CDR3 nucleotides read TGTGCCAGCAGCTTAACATTGGTTACTGAGCAGTTCTTC. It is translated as CASSLTLVTEQFF.

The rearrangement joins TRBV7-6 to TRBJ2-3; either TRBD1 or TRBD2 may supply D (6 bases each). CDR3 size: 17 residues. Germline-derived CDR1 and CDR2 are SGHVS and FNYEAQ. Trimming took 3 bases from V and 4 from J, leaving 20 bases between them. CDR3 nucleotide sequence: TGTGCCAGCAGCTTGGGGACTCGGGGGCCTCGGCCAGATACGCAGTATTTT. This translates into CASSLGTRGPRPDTQYF.